This entry is about one T cell receptor beta chain. This record belongs to a study of T cell responses to AZD1222 COVID-19 vaccine. Sequencing used immunoSEQ multiplex PCR; TCRdb keeps in-frame clones, though not all of them. The table includes approximately 300,000 clones, around 92% detected once. The material sequenced was peripheral blood, taken 28 days after the second AZD1222 dose. The TCR was taken from an adult who received the AZD1222 COVID-19 vaccine.

DNA of the CDR3: TGTGCCAGCAGCTCGACAGGGGGCGTGGGTGGCTACACCTTC. Residues: CASSSTGGVGGYTF. The J gene is TRBJ1-2, the V gene TRBV7-8, with 10 bases that match TRBD1. CDR1 and CDR2 (germline): SGHVS, FQNEAQ. V lost 4 bases and J lost 7; bases outside the gene matches: 6. CDR3 length: 14 residues.